This passage covers 12 T cell receptor beta chains from one sample sequenced in a study of OX40 agonist ivuxolimab in advanced cancers. The repertoire was sequenced with immunoSEQ multiplex PCR; TCRdb's copy has only in-frame clones and lacks some. Of about 31,000 clones in the sample, 90% to 95% were seen once. The sequencing used CD4+ or CD8+ T cells sorted from blood, collected in a trial of the OX40 agonist ivuxolimab. These receptors were obtained from an adult with an advanced solid tumor such as melanoma, head and neck, liver or kidney cancer.

V usage is TRBV7-2 and J usage is TRBJ2-2, with D possibly TRBD1 on 5 matching bases. Trimming removed 2 bases from V and 7 bases from J, with 8 bases in between. CDR1 SGHTA and CDR2 FQGNSA come from the germline V gene. This CDR3 region has 13 residues. The CDR3 is CASSLQGIGELFF. CDR3 DNA: TGTGCCAGCAGCTTACAGGGAATCGGGGAGCTGTTTTTT. The full variable domain, in which reference TRBV7-2 and TRBJ2-2 provide the parts outside the CDR3, is GAGVSQSPSNKVTEKGKDVELRCDPISGHTALYWYRQSLGQGLEFLIYFQGNSAPDKSGLPSDRFSAERTGGSVSTLTIQRTQQEDSAVYLCASSLQGIGELFFGEGSRLTVL.

This sequence joins TRBV2 and TRBJ2-3; 8 nucleotides agree with TRBD2. V lost 7 bases and J lost 6; bases outside the gene matches: 9. The CDR3 is made up of 14 amino acids. Per germline, CDR1 SNHLY and CDR2 FYNNEI. DNA of the CDR3: TGTGCCAGCAAGGACGGGAGGGCCAGGGATACGCAGTATTTT. Its protein is CASKDGRARDTQYF.

The V and J genes are TRBV5-4 and TRBJ2-7, with 9 nucleotides matching TRBD2. This CDR3 contains 14 residues. Unmatched junction bases numbered 8, after V lost 4 bases and J lost 6 bases. Looked up from germline, CDR1 is SGHNT and CDR2 is YYREEE (reference sequence). DNA for the CDR3: TGTGCCAGCAGCCCCTTAGCGGGAGCGGGCGAGCAGTACTTC. Protein sequence: CASSPLAGAGEQYF.

This clone has just a few counts. J is TRBJ1-1 and V is TRBV19; the match to TRBD1 covers 7 bases. This CDR3 spans 15 amino acids. CDR1 and CDR2 (germline): LNHDA, SQIVND (reference sequence). The trim removed 6 bases at V and 4 bases at J, leaving 11 bases unmatched. CDR3 sequence: CASSSWDSRSTEAFF. The DNA for the CDR3 is TGTGCCAGTAGCTCGTGGGACAGTCGGAGCACTGAAGCTTTCTTT.

The rearrangement joins TRBV5-1 to TRBJ2-3; D unresolved. Trimming left V 2 bases short and J 3 bases short, with 4 bases between. The CDR3 totals 12 residues. Germline assignment: CDR1 SGHRS and CDR2 YFSETQ. CDR3 sequence reads: CASSFLTDTQYF. CDR3 bases: TGCGCCAGCAGCTTCTTAACAGATACGCAGTATTTT. The entire variable domain, with the rest obtained from reference TRBV5-1 and TRBJ2-3, is as follows: KAGVTQTPRYLIKTRGQQVTLSCSPISGHRSVSWYQQTPGQGLQFLFEYFSETQRNKGNFPGRFSGRQFSNSRSEMNVSTLELGDSALYLCASSFLTDTQYFGPGTRLTVL.

The V call is TRBV5-6, the J call TRBJ1-3; D is undetermined. With 1 base removed from V and 10 bases from J, the gap between germline ends came to 12 bases. The V gene's germline CDR1 is SGHDT and CDR2 YYEEEE. The CDR3 runs 13 residues. DNA of the CDR3: TGTGCCAGCAGCTTGTCGGAGACTGGAACCATATATTTT. It translates to CASSLSETGTIYF.

The rearrangement joins TRBV27 to TRBJ2-5; 7 bases agree with TRBD2. The CDR3 contains 15 residues. In germline, CDR1 is MNHEY, CDR2 SMNVEV (reference sequence). Losses at the gene ends were 3 bases for V and 3 bases for J; bases not matched to a gene: 7. CDR3 amino acids: CASSLGIGGEETQYF. The CDR3 DNA reads TGTGCCAGCAGTTTGGGTATTGGGGGGGAAGAGACCCAGTACTTC.

The chain joins TRBV28 to TRBJ2-5; 8 bases agree with TRBD1. Germline trimming cut 4 bases from V and 2 bases from J; bases unmatched to any gene: 6. The CDR3 spans 15 residues. Germline CDR1 is MDHEN and CDR2 is SYDVKM. In DNA form, the CDR3 reads TGTGCCAGCAGTTACGGGACAGGCGGACAAGAGACCCAGTACTTC. It translates to CASSYGTGGQETQYF.

This clone occurred once. The rearrangement uses TRBV7-2 and TRBJ1-5; unclear D gene. V lost 2 bases to trimming and J lost 2 bases, with 7 bases between them. This CDR3 region has 14 residues. Germline V lookup: CDR1 SGHTA, CDR2 FQGNSA. The CDR3 loop reads CASSLTGGNQPQHF. The CDR3 DNA follows: TGTGCCAGCAGCTTAACCGGCGGCAATCAGCCCCAGCATTTT.

The J gene is TRBJ2-1, the V gene TRBV7-9; no reliable D call. CDR3 length: 13 residues. The V end lost 8 bases, the J end lost 8 bases, and 16 bases lay between the germline ends. Germline V lookup: CDR1 SEHNR, CDR2 FQNEAQ (reference sequence). CDR3 sequence (DNA): TGTGCCAGCCGGGTAGCATCGGCTTATGAGCAGTTCTTC. This gives the protein CASRVASAYEQFF.

V gene TRBV27 combines with J gene TRBJ1-6, with D maybe TRBD1 (5 bases). Germline V gene sequence: CDR1 MNHEY, CDR2 SMNVEV (reference sequence). Trimming took off 1 base at V and 8 bases at J, with 18 bases between the two ends. The CDR3 is 17 amino acids. Here the CDR3 reads CASSLLAGWGSDSPLHF. The CDR3 DNA sequence: TGTGCCAGCAGTTTATTAGCAGGGTGGGGCTCGGATTCACCCCTCCACTTT.

V is TRBV5-1 and J is TRBJ2-7; D possibly corresponds to TRBD2 (5 bases). This CDR3 is 14 amino acids long. Looked up from germline, CDR1 is SGHRS and CDR2 is YFSETQ. Between the trimmed V and J ends, which lost 4 bases and 3 bases, there was a span of 14 bases. The DNA of the CDR3 is TGCGCCAGCAGCCCCTTGGAGGACCACTACGAGCAGTACTTC. As protein: CASSPLEDHYEQYF.